The 20 T cell receptor beta chains presented below share a single source sample, sequenced in a study of blood T cell repertoires in COVID-19. The protocol was immunoSEQ multiplex PCR, while the TCRdb copy is restricted to in-frame clones and leaves out a portion. The table lists a few hundred thousand clones, 65% to 90% of them singletons. Sequencing used PBMCs or T cells enriched from blood (not recorded which). The receptors here all came from a woman in her 40s with acute COVID-19.

This chain links TRBV11-2 with TRBJ2-5, with 15 bases identical to TRBD2. V lost 5 bases and J lost 5; bases outside the gene matches: 15. CDR1 and CDR2 from the germline V gene are SGHAT and FQNNGV. This CDR3 comprises 19 residues. For the CDR3, the DNA is TGTGCCAGCAGCCGTTTTGGACTAGCGGGGGGGGACAGGGAGGAGACCCAGTACTTC. Amino acids: CASSRFGLAGGDREETQYF.

This clone appeared a single time. V and J are TRBV7-2 and TRBJ2-3, with TRBD2 matching over 11 bases. This CDR3 region has 17 residues. V gave up 5 bases and J gave up 6 bases; unmatched junction bases: 13. In germline, CDR1 is SGHTA, CDR2 FQGNSA. The CDR3 protein is CASSTRGSGRVSDTQYF. In nucleotides, the CDR3 is TGTGCCAGCAGCACCCGGGGTAGCGGGAGGGTCTCCGATACGCAGTATTTT.

This rearrangement joins TRBV6-6 to TRBJ2-1; 8 bases agree with TRBD1. V lost 6 bases and J lost 4; bases outside the gene matches: 11. The germline V gene has CDR1 MNHNY and CDR2 SVGAGI (reference sequence). This CDR3 contains 16 residues. The DNA for the CDR3 is TGTGCCAGCAGCAAAGGACAGGGTTTACTGTACAATGAGCAGTTCTTC. Residues: CASSKGQGLLYNEQFF.

This clone was recorded a few times. The rearrangement uses TRBV18 and TRBJ1-5; 7 bases fit TRBD1. The CDR3 contains 16 residues. Germline CDR1 KGHSH, CDR2 LQKENI. The V and J ends lost 0 bases and 1 base, in that order; junction bases with no gene match: 3. The CDR3 coding sequence is TGTGCCAGCTCACCACCGGGACAGCCGAGCAATCAGCCCCAGCATTTT. It is translated as CASSPPGQPSNQPQHF.

The chain has TRBV11-2 and TRBJ1-4; the D gene is possibly TRBD1 (5 bases). The V gene lost 5 bases and the J gene lost 4 bases, with 17 bases spanning the gap. Germline CDR1 SGHAT, CDR2 FQNNGV. The CDR3 extends over 16 amino acids. The CDR3 is CASSQTSGFYNEKLFF. CDR3 bases: TGTGCCAGCAGCCAAACATCAGGGTTTTATAATGAAAAACTGTTTTTT.

The CDR3 coding sequence is TGTGCCAGCAGCCTACTGACAGGGGACTTCCTCGCTAACTATGGCTACACCTTC. Amino acids: CASSLLTGDFLANYGYTF. V usage is TRBV13 and J usage is TRBJ1-2; 8 bases fit TRBD1. V lost 5 bases, J lost 0 bases, and 14 bases stayed unmatched. Germline CDR1 is PRHDT and CDR2 is FYEKMQ (reference sequence). The CDR3 is made up of 18 amino acids. The full variable domain, in which reference TRBV13 and TRBJ1-2 provide the parts outside the CDR3, is AAGVIQSPRHLIKEKRETATLKCYPIPRHDTVYWYQQGPGQDPQFLISFYEKMQSDKGSIPDRFSAQQFSDYHSELNMSSLELGDSALYFCASSLLTGDFLANYGYTFGSGTRLTVV.

V gene TRBV6-2 or TRBV6-3 combines with J gene TRBJ2-3; 8 bases are a match to TRBD2. Per the germline V gene, CDR1 is MNHEY and CDR2 is SVGEGT. CDR3 size: 15 residues. Germline trimming cut 7 bases from V and 2 bases from J; bases unmatched to any gene: 8. The CDR3 nucleotides are TGTGCCAGCAACCCGGGACTAGGCTTCACAGATACGCAGTATTTT. Translation gives CASNPGLGFTDTQYF.

The rearrangement uses TRBV4-1 and TRBJ2-1, with 8 bases that match TRBD2. There are 17 residues in the CDR3. Germline V CDR1 and CDR2: MGHRA, YSYEKL. The V and J ends lost 4 bases and 5 bases, in that order; junction bases with no gene match: 13. In DNA, the CDR3 is TGCGCCAGCAGCCCCAAAGCGACGGGAGGGCCGAACAATGAGCAGTTCTTC. It is translated as CASSPKATGGPNNEQFF.

The J gene is TRBJ2-4, the V gene TRBV7-9, with D perhaps matching TRBD1 (6 bases). The CDR3 extends over 17 amino acids. Trimming cost V 5 bases and J 3 bases, with 20 bases left between them. Germline V gene sequence: CDR1 SEHNR, CDR2 FQNEAQ (reference sequence). DNA for the CDR3: TGTGCCAGCAGCCCCAATTTTGGGGGCACCAACAAAAACATTCAGTACTTC. Residues: CASSPNFGGTNKNIQYF.

The chain couples TRBV28 to TRBJ1-2; D might be TRBD1 (5 bases). This CDR3 has 15 residues. The V gene lost 1 base and the J gene lost 2 bases, with 11 bases spanning the gap. CDR1 is MDHEN and CDR2 is SYDVKM in the germline V gene. The CDR3 loop reads CASSLLQDVNYGYTF. The CDR3 DNA follows: TGTGCCAGCAGTTTATTACAGGACGTGAACTATGGCTACACCTTC.

With regard to this clone: One base away lies a much larger clone, so this may be a sequencing read error. This chain joins TRBV12-3 or TRBV12-4 and TRBJ1-1, with TRBD1 as a possible D gene (5 bases). The V end lost 3 bases, the J end lost 4 bases, and 9 bases lay between the germline ends. This CDR3 has 13 residues. The CDR3 sequence: CASSLGGTTEAFF. The DNA for the CDR3 is TGTGCCAGCAGTTTGGGGGGGACCACTGAAGCTTTCTTT.

This chain connects TRBV7-3 to TRBJ1-1; D is perhaps TRBD1 (6 bases). Germline V gene data show CDR1 as SGHTA and CDR2 as FQGTGA. The CDR3 totals 14 residues. V lost 5 bases and J 4 bases, leaving 14 bases between the germline ends. CDR3 nucleotides: TGTGCCAGCAGCACTCAGCCAGGGGCCACTGAAGCTTTCTTT. Protein product: CASSTQPGATEAFF.

This rearrangement joins TRBV28 to TRBJ2-1; the match to TRBD2 covers 13 bases. The germline gives CDR1 MDHEN, CDR2 SYDVKM. The CDR3 spans 12 residues. V shed 5 bases and J 16 bases; nucleotides not matched to a gene: 5. CDR3 coding DNA: TGTGCCAGCAGTCTCACTAGCGGGGGGGATTTCTTC. Its protein product is CASSLTSGGDFF.

The chain combines TRBV7-3 with TRBJ2-1; no reliable D call. This CDR3 spans 15 amino acids. The V gene lost 4 bases and the J gene lost 4 bases, with 14 bases spanning the gap. Germline CDR1 SGHTA, CDR2 FQGTGA. In nucleotides, the CDR3 is TGTGCCAGCAGCTACGGTTCCCCAAGATACAATGAGCAGTTCTTC. This sequence encodes CASSYGSPRYNEQFF.

This chain uses TRBV7-2 with TRBJ2-3, with D possibly matching TRBD1 (5 bases). This CDR3 is 14 amino acids long. CDR1 and CDR2 (germline): SGHTA, FQGNSA. Trimming pared 7 bases from V and 0 bases from J, leaving 11 bases between. CDR3 DNA sequence: TGTGCCAGCAAGGGGTCGTTGAGCACAGATACGCAGTATTTT. Translated: CASKGSLSTDTQYF.

The V gene is TRBV19, the J gene TRBJ1-1, with TRBD1 identical over 9 bases. Losses at the gene ends were 8 bases for V and 1 base for J; bases not matched to a gene: 2. Per germline, CDR1 LNHDA and CDR2 SQIVND (reference sequence). This CDR3 spans 13 amino acids. This chain's CDR3 is CASGTGKNTEAFF. CDR3 DNA: TGTGCCAGTGGGACAGGGAAGAACACTGAAGCTTTCTTT.

The chain has TRBV5-5 and TRBJ2-3, with TRBD2 matching over 7 bases. The CDR3 contains 17 residues. The germline gives CDR1 SGHKS, CDR2 YYEKEE (reference sequence). Trimming took 6 bases from V and 4 from J; bases not matched to a gene: 17. Here the CDR3 DNA reads TGTGCCAGCACCACCACCGGTCGTGGGGGGGGAGCAGATACGCAGTATTTT. Its protein product is CASTTTGRGGGADTQYF.

The chain joins TRBV4-1 to TRBJ2-2, with 13 bases fitting TRBD2. CDR3 length: 18 residues. J was trimmed by 4 bases and V by 1 base; bases with no gene match: 6. CDR1 MGHRA and CDR2 YSYEKL come from the germline V gene. CDR3 nucleotide sequence: TGCGCCAGCAGCCAAGCTGGACTAGCGGGAGTCGGCACCGGGGAGCTGTTTTTT. Translation: CASSQAGLAGVGTGELFF.

This chain joins TRBV9 and TRBJ2-3; TRBD1 matches 12 bases. Per the germline V gene, CDR1 is SGDLS and CDR2 is YYNGEE. J gave up 1 base and V 3 bases, and 6 bases lay outside the gene matches. CDR3 length equals 17 residues. The CDR3 is CASSATGQGAGTDTQYF. The CDR3 coding sequence is TGTGCCAGCAGCGCGACGGGACAGGGGGCCGGCACAGATACGCAGTATTTT.

This clone qualifies as medium-sized. The chain combines TRBV27 with TRBJ1-4, with D possibly TRBD1 on 6 matching bases. V shed 5 bases and J shed 8 bases, with 18 bases lying between them. Germline CDR1 reads MNHEY; CDR2 reads SMNVEV (reference sequence). The CDR3 sequence is 15 residues long. The CDR3 sequence is CASSGTGTYGEKLFF. In DNA form, the CDR3 reads TGTGCCAGCAGTGGGACCGGGACATATGGGGAAAAACTGTTTTTT.